This TCR beta chain was found in a study of blood T cell repertoires in COVID-19. The study assigned cohorts using participant-reported clinical history. Profiling relied on immunoSEQ multiplex PCR, and the TCRdb table lists in-frame clones only, not all of them. The table records about 200,000 clones, roughly 91% of them present only once. The CDR3 has 13 amino acids. The V segment lost 7 bases and the J segment 2 bases; nucleotides outside the gene matches: 4. CDR1 is SGHRS, CDR2 YFSETQ, per germline. The sequencing sample was made of PBMCs or T cells enriched from blood (not recorded which). The chain employs TRBV5-1 and TRBJ2-7, with TRBD1 matching over 9 bases. The TCR was taken from a young woman with acute COVID-19. CDR3 loop: CASSGTGPYEQYF. In DNA form, the CDR3 reads TGCGCCAGCTCCGGGACAGGGCCCTACGAGCAGTACTTC.